The rows below give T cell receptor beta chains drawn from one sample of a study of blood T cells in healthy people across ages. MiXCR was run by TCRdb on the 5' RACE reads, yielding one entry per CDR3 protein. The profile covers 650,000 to 1,000,000 distinct CDR3 sequences, with about 47% appearing a single time and approximately 18% taken by the ten largest. The specimen was blood. These receptors all stem from an elderly man in good health. Both conserved end residues are part of each CDR3. Each record gives: J gene, D gene, clone size, V gene, CDR3 DNA, CDR3 protein. A D gene is named only where the DNA matches it firmly. Clone size is shown for a subset of rows, as once, few, many or a class of expanded clone.

j_call: TRBJ2-3; d_call: TRBD2; clone_size: -; v_call: TRBV12-3/TRBV12-4; cdr3_nt: TGTGCCAGCAGTCCCAGGACTAGCGGGAGTCCGCAGTATTTT; cdr3_aa: CASSPRTSGSPQYF
j_call: TRBJ2-7; d_call: -; clone_size: -; v_call: TRBV6-2/TRBV6-3; cdr3_nt: TGTGCCAGCAGGCCCGTGGCCTACGAGCAGTACTTC; cdr3_aa: CASRPVAYEQYF
j_call: TRBJ2-3; d_call: -; clone_size: many; v_call: TRBV5-5; cdr3_nt: TGTGCCAGCAGCTTCATTTCTGGAGTCACAGATACGCAGTATTTT; cdr3_aa: CASSFISGVTDTQYF
j_call: TRBJ1-1; d_call: -; clone_size: -; v_call: TRBV29-1; cdr3_nt: TGCAGCGTCACGCACAGGGAAGCTTTCTTT; cdr3_aa: CSVTHREAFF
j_call: TRBJ2-1; d_call: -; clone_size: few; v_call: TRBV6-2/TRBV6-3; cdr3_nt: TGTGCCAGCAGTTACTCGAGTTCCAATGAGCAGTTCTTC; cdr3_aa: CASSYSSSNEQFF
j_call: TRBJ2-7; d_call: -; clone_size: -; v_call: TRBV6-2/TRBV6-3; cdr3_nt: TGTGCCAGCATTGGGGCGAGAAACTACTACGAGCAGTACTTC; cdr3_aa: CASIGARNYYEQYF
j_call: TRBJ2-2; d_call: TRBD1; clone_size: few; v_call: TRBV6-5; cdr3_nt: TGTGCCAGCAGTCCCAGGACAGGGGACGGGGAGCTGTTTTTT; cdr3_aa: CASSPRTGDGELFF
j_call: TRBJ2-5; d_call: -; clone_size: few; v_call: TRBV21-1; cdr3_nt: TGTGCCAGCAGCAGGATACCGGGGGGGTACTACAATGAGCAGTACTTC; cdr3_aa: CASSRIPGGYYNEQYF
j_call: TRBJ2-3; d_call: -; clone_size: -; v_call: TRBV7-2; cdr3_nt: TGTGCCAGCAGCCCAGGGGGGTGGGACACCACCACAGATACGCAGTATTTT; cdr3_aa: CASSPGGWDTTTDTQYF
j_call: TRBJ2-7; d_call: TRBD2; clone_size: -; v_call: TRBV27; cdr3_nt: TGTGCCAGCAGTTTAATCCCTAGCGGGGGTATCTACGAGCAGTACTTC; cdr3_aa: CASSLIPSGGIYEQYF
j_call: TRBJ2-5; d_call: -; clone_size: -; v_call: TRBV5-1; cdr3_nt: TGCGCCAGCAGCTCATATACCCCCGGGACAAAAAACAAAGAGACCCAGTACTTC; cdr3_aa: CASSSYTPGTKNKETQYF
j_call: TRBJ2-7; d_call: -; clone_size: -; v_call: TRBV28; cdr3_nt: TGTGCCAGCAATAACGGGCAAAAATACGAGCAGTACTTC; cdr3_aa: CASNNGQKYEQYF
j_call: TRBJ2-1; d_call: -; clone_size: -; v_call: TRBV21-1; cdr3_nt: TGTGCCAGCAGCAAAAAAAGCCAGGGACCTAACAATGAGCAGTTCTTC; cdr3_aa: CASSKKSQGPNNEQFF
j_call: TRBJ2-2; d_call: -; clone_size: -; v_call: TRBV13; cdr3_nt: TGTGCCAGCAGCCCCCACGGGGGAAGGAACACCGGGGAGCTGTTTTTT; cdr3_aa: CASSPHGGRNTGELFF
j_call: TRBJ2-7; d_call: TRBD1; clone_size: -; v_call: TRBV20-1; cdr3_nt: TGCAGTGCTAGTGGCCGGACAGGGTCCTACGAGCAGTACTTC; cdr3_aa: CSASGRTGSYEQYF
j_call: TRBJ2-7; d_call: TRBD1; clone_size: -; v_call: TRBV28; cdr3_nt: TGTGCCAGTACCGGGACAGATCACTACGAGCAGTACTTC; cdr3_aa: CASTGTDHYEQYF
j_call: TRBJ2-1; d_call: TRBD2; clone_size: -; v_call: TRBV6-2/TRBV6-3; cdr3_nt: TGTGCCAGCAGTAAACCGGGACTAGCGGGTTACAATGAGCAGTTCTTC; cdr3_aa: CASSKPGLAGYNEQFF
j_call: TRBJ2-1; d_call: -; clone_size: -; v_call: TRBV5-1; cdr3_nt: TGCGTCAGCGGCTTGGTAGCACAGAACAATGAGCAGTTCTTC; cdr3_aa: CVSGLVAQNNEQFF
j_call: TRBJ2-1; d_call: TRBD2; clone_size: -; v_call: TRBV7-7; cdr3_nt: TGTGCTAGCAGCTTAGAAGCGGGGGGAGGCGATGAGCAGTTCTTC; cdr3_aa: CASSLEAGGGDEQFF
j_call: TRBJ2-3; d_call: -; clone_size: -; v_call: TRBV21-1; cdr3_nt: TGTGCCAGCAGCTCCATCCCCGGGACGGCACTAGCGGGATCAACAGATACGCAGTATTTT; cdr3_aa: CASSSIPGTALAGSTDTQYF
j_call: TRBJ2-7; d_call: -; clone_size: -; v_call: TRBV6-1; cdr3_nt: TGTGCCAGTGCTACAATTGAAACTTCCTACGAGCAGTACTTC; cdr3_aa: CASATIETSYEQYF
j_call: TRBJ2-5; d_call: -; clone_size: -; v_call: TRBV9; cdr3_nt: TGTGCCAGCAGCGTAGGCCAGGGAGGAAGGCAAGAGACCCAGTACTTC; cdr3_aa: CASSVGQGGRQETQYF
j_call: TRBJ2-7; d_call: -; clone_size: few; v_call: TRBV28; cdr3_nt: TGTGCCAGCAGCCCAGATGGGCCAGGCTACGAGCAGTACTTC; cdr3_aa: CASSPDGPGYEQYF
j_call: TRBJ2-1; d_call: TRBD2; clone_size: few; v_call: TRBV3-1; cdr3_nt: TGTGCCAGCAGCCCTTTACTAGCGGGAGGGCCGAATGAGCAGTTCTTC; cdr3_aa: CASSPLLAGGPNEQFF
j_call: TRBJ2-1; d_call: TRBD2; clone_size: many; v_call: TRBV7-2; cdr3_nt: TGTGCCAGCAGCTTACACCTAGCGGGAGATGAGCAGTTCTTC; cdr3_aa: CASSLHLAGDEQFF
j_call: TRBJ2-1; d_call: TRBD2; clone_size: few; v_call: TRBV25-1; cdr3_nt: TGTGCCAGCAGTTATGCGGGAGGGAGCAATGAGCAGTTCTTC; cdr3_aa: CASSYAGGSNEQFF
j_call: TRBJ1-5; d_call: -; clone_size: -; v_call: TRBV21-1; cdr3_nt: TGTGCCGCAAGTGTGAAGGGATCCAGCAATCAGCTCCAGCATTTT; cdr3_aa: CAASVKGSSNQLQHF
j_call: TRBJ2-7; d_call: -; clone_size: -; v_call: TRBV27; cdr3_nt: TGTGCCAGCAGAGGGTACGACGAGCAGTACTTC; cdr3_aa: CASRGYDEQYF
j_call: TRBJ2-1; d_call: TRBD2; clone_size: -; v_call: TRBV7-8; cdr3_nt: TGTGCCAGCAGCCCCGTCGCGGTAGCGGGAGATGATGAGCAGTTCTTC; cdr3_aa: CASSPVAVAGDDEQFF
j_call: TRBJ1-5; d_call: TRBD1; clone_size: -; v_call: TRBV7-8; cdr3_nt: TGTGCCAGCAGCTCGGACAGGGCGGGCAATCAGCCCCAGCATTTT; cdr3_aa: CASSSDRAGNQPQHF
j_call: TRBJ2-1; d_call: -; clone_size: -; v_call: TRBV2; cdr3_nt: TGTGCCACCAAGATAATGGGGGAGAAAGGAGATATAGAGCAGTTCTTC; cdr3_aa: CATKIMGEKGDIEQFF
j_call: TRBJ2-5; d_call: TRBD2; clone_size: few; v_call: TRBV20-1; cdr3_nt: TGCAGCGGGATGCTAGCGGGAGTTGGAGAGACCCAGTACTTC; cdr3_aa: CSGMLAGVGETQYF
j_call: TRBJ2-5; d_call: TRBD2; clone_size: many; v_call: TRBV10-3; cdr3_nt: TGTGCCATCAGTGGGGGGACTAGATTTCAAGAGACCCAGTACTTC; cdr3_aa: CAISGGTRFQETQYF
j_call: TRBJ2-7; d_call: -; clone_size: -; v_call: TRBV30; cdr3_nt: TGTGCCTGGAGTGTCGATTACGAGCAGTACTTC; cdr3_aa: CAWSVDYEQYF
j_call: TRBJ2-1; d_call: -; clone_size: few; v_call: TRBV29-1; cdr3_nt: TGCAGCGTTGAATTTCGCAGCCCGGGCTACAATGAGCAGTTCTTC; cdr3_aa: CSVEFRSPGYNEQFF
j_call: TRBJ2-2; d_call: -; clone_size: -; v_call: TRBV3-1; cdr3_nt: TGTGCCAGCAGCCCCGTGATAGTCACCGGGGAGCTGTTTTTT; cdr3_aa: CASSPVIVTGELFF
j_call: TRBJ2-7; d_call: -; clone_size: few; v_call: TRBV12-5; cdr3_nt: TGTGCTAGTGGTCGGGGCCAGCCCTACGAGCAGTACTTC; cdr3_aa: CASGRGQPYEQYF
j_call: TRBJ2-3; d_call: -; clone_size: many; v_call: TRBV15; cdr3_nt: TGTGCCACCAGCAGAGATGGTAGGGGGACAGATACGCAGTATTTT; cdr3_aa: CATSRDGRGTDTQYF
j_call: TRBJ2-3; d_call: TRBD2; clone_size: -; v_call: TRBV5-1; cdr3_nt: TGCGCCAGCAGCGTTAGCGGGAGCGGAGGCACAGATACGCAGTATTTT; cdr3_aa: CASSVSGSGGTDTQYF
j_call: TRBJ2-7; d_call: -; clone_size: many; v_call: TRBV25-1; cdr3_nt: TGTGCCAGCAGTGAATATAAGGGAACCTACGAGCAGTACTTC; cdr3_aa: CASSEYKGTYEQYF
j_call: TRBJ1-4; d_call: -; clone_size: few; v_call: TRBV4-2; cdr3_nt: TGTGCCAGCAGCCTTAACGGTCGGGATGAAAAACTGTTTTTT; cdr3_aa: CASSLNGRDEKLFF
j_call: TRBJ2-7; d_call: TRBD1; clone_size: -; v_call: TRBV2; cdr3_nt: TGTGCCAGCAGCACAAGTCCCGGGACAGGGTACGAGCGGTACTTC; cdr3_aa: CASSTSPGTGYERYF
j_call: TRBJ2-7; d_call: TRBD1; clone_size: -; v_call: TRBV19; cdr3_nt: TGTGCCAGTAGTATCATCGGTGGGCAGGGGGCCTACGAGCAGTACTTC; cdr3_aa: CASSIIGGQGAYEQYF
j_call: TRBJ2-5; d_call: TRBD1; clone_size: -; v_call: TRBV20-1; cdr3_nt: TGCAGTGCTCCCTCCCGGACAGGGGAAGGGACCCAGTACTTC; cdr3_aa: CSAPSRTGEGTQYF
j_call: TRBJ2-5; d_call: -; clone_size: few; v_call: TRBV5-1; cdr3_nt: TGCGCCAGCTCCAATCTCGGACAGCAAGAGACCCAGTACTTC; cdr3_aa: CASSNLGQQETQYF
j_call: TRBJ2-7; d_call: -; clone_size: -; v_call: TRBV12-5; cdr3_nt: TGTGCTAGTGGTTTTGGGGAAATGGGCTACGAGCAGTACTTC; cdr3_aa: CASGFGEMGYEQYF
j_call: TRBJ2-2; d_call: -; clone_size: -; v_call: TRBV9; cdr3_nt: TGTGCCAGCAGCGTAGAATCAGGCGGAGGGGAGCTGTTTTTT; cdr3_aa: CASSVESGGGELFF
j_call: TRBJ2-1; d_call: TRBD2; clone_size: many; v_call: TRBV24-1; cdr3_nt: TGTGCCACCCACCCGGGACTAGCGGGAGCTGAGCAGTTCTTC; cdr3_aa: CATHPGLAGAEQFF
j_call: TRBJ2-3; d_call: -; clone_size: -; v_call: TRBV9; cdr3_nt: TGTGCCAGCAGCGGTTCGGGGACAATGCGCACAGATACGCAGTATTTT; cdr3_aa: CASSGSGTMRTDTQYF
j_call: TRBJ2-7; d_call: TRBD2; clone_size: -; v_call: TRBV7-2; cdr3_nt: TGTGCCAGCAGCTTAGCGGGAGGGGCCCTCTCCTACGAGCAGTACTTC; cdr3_aa: CASSLAGGALSYEQYF
j_call: TRBJ2-5; d_call: TRBD2; clone_size: -; v_call: TRBV10-3; cdr3_nt: TGTGCCATAGGGACTAGCGGGAGAAGGTACTTC; cdr3_aa: CAIGTSGRRYF
j_call: TRBJ1-1; d_call: TRBD1; clone_size: few; v_call: TRBV20-1; cdr3_nt: TGCAGTGCTAGAGGGGTCTTCACGACAGGGGCACTGGGAATGAACACTGAAGCTTTCTTT; cdr3_aa: CSARGVFTTGALGMNTEAFF
j_call: TRBJ2-7; d_call: -; clone_size: many; v_call: TRBV7-2; cdr3_nt: TGTGCCAGCAGCTTTGGCGGCCTAAGGTACGAGCAGTACTTC; cdr3_aa: CASSFGGLRYEQYF
j_call: TRBJ2-5; d_call: -; clone_size: -; v_call: TRBV20-1; cdr3_nt: TGCAGTGCTACTAACAGGAATCAAGAGGCCCAGTACTTC; cdr3_aa: CSATNRNQEAQYF
j_call: TRBJ1-5; d_call: -; clone_size: -; v_call: TRBV18; cdr3_nt: TGTGCCAGCTCACCAACCGCAAACATTCGAAATCAGCCCCAGCATTTT; cdr3_aa: CASSPTANIRNQPQHF
j_call: TRBJ2-3; d_call: TRBD1; clone_size: -; v_call: TRBV3-1; cdr3_nt: TGTGCCAGCAGCCAAAAGGGACAGACCACAGATACGCAGTATTTT; cdr3_aa: CASSQKGQTTDTQYF
j_call: TRBJ1-5; d_call: -; clone_size: once; v_call: TRBV7-8; cdr3_nt: TGTGCCAGCAGCCCCGAGGGCCCTTATAGCAATCAGCCCCAGCATTTT; cdr3_aa: CASSPEGPYSNQPQHF